Listed here are 17 T cell receptor beta chains from one sample, sequenced in a study of blood T cell repertoires in COVID-19. Repertoires were generated with immunoSEQ multiplex PCR, while TCRdb's copy carries only in-frame clones and drops some. The table lists fewer than 45,000 clones, over 90% of them singletons. Sample: peripheral blood. The receptors were gathered from a man aged 60-69 years with active or convalescent COVID-19.

This rearrangement joins TRBV27 to TRBJ1-1; no clear D gene. V dropped 4 bases and J dropped 10 bases, with 13 bases sitting between them. The CDR3 has 12 amino acids. From germline, CDR1 is MNHEY and CDR2 SMNVEV (reference sequence). The CDR3 sequence: CASSSGPPAAFF. The DNA of the CDR3 is TGTGCCAGCAGTTCTGGGCCCCCAGCAGCTTTCTTT.

J is TRBJ1-4 and V is TRBV5-6; 9 bases align to TRBD1. The CDR3 extends over 15 amino acids. J lost 3 bases, V lost 4 bases, and 4 bases had no gene match. From germline, CDR1 is SGHDT and CDR2 YYEEEE. The CDR3 reads CASSPGTGSNEKLFF. CDR3 in DNA: TGTGCCAGCAGCCCGGGGACAGGGTCTAATGAAAAACTGTTTTTT. Based on the CDR3 plus reference TRBV5-6 and TRBJ1-4, the full variable domain is DAGVTQSPTHLIKTRGQQVTLRCSPKSGHDTVSWYQQALGQGPQFIFQYYEEEERQRGNFPDRFSGHQFPNYSSELNVNALLLGDSALYLCASSPGTGSNEKLFFGSGTQLSVL.

The rearrangement links TRBV10-3 to TRBJ2-1; 8 positions agree with TRBD2. The germline CDR1 and CDR2 sequences are ENHRY and SYGVKD. The CDR3 length is 15 residues. Germline trimming cut 3 bases from V and 7 bases from J; bases unmatched to any gene: 8. The CDR3 is CAISEGGGPGNEQFF. CDR3 sequence (DNA): TGTGCCATCAGTGAAGGCGGGGGGCCAGGAAATGAGCAGTTCTTC.

This clone has more than one count but fewer than ten. The chain has TRBV27 and TRBJ2-2; 8 nucleotides match TRBD2. Losses at the gene ends were 0 bases for V and 0 bases for J; bases not matched to a gene: 3. Germline values: CDR1 MNHEY, CDR2 SMNVEV (reference sequence). This CDR3 comprises 17 residues. The CDR3 DNA reads as TGTGCCAGCAGTTTATCCCTGGGACTAGCGAACACCGGGGAGCTGTTTTTT. It codes for CASSLSLGLANTGELFF.

The chain carries TRBV11-1 and TRBJ2-7; D gene ambiguous. The V and J ends lost 4 bases and 4 bases respectively, with 8 bases between them. Per germline, CDR1 SGHAT and CDR2 FQDESV (reference sequence). The CDR3 runs 12 residues. CDR3 amino acids: CASSSNKYEQYF. CDR3 nucleotides: TGTGCCAGCAGCTCCAACAAATACGAGCAGTACTTC. The full variable domain, with the rest looked up from reference TRBV11-1 and TRBJ2-7, is EAEVAQSPRYKITEKSQAVAFWCDPISGHATLYWYRQILGQGPELLVQFQDESVVDDSQLPKDRFSAERLKGVDSTLKIQPAELGDSAMYLCASSSNKYEQYFGPGTRLTVT.

This chain links TRBV4-3 with TRBJ1-2; D gene uncertain. The germline V and J ends were trimmed by 4 bases and 4 bases, with 10 bases remaining between them. From germline, CDR1 is LGHNA and CDR2 YSLEER. The CDR3 spans 13 residues. CDR3 nucleotides: TGCGCCAGCAGCCCGCAACGGAGCTATGGCTACACCTTC. It yields the protein CASSPQRSYGYTF.

CDR3 residues: CASSLGQGRYEQYF. For the CDR3, the DNA is TGTGCCAGCAGCTTAGGACAGGGCCGATACGAGCAGTACTTC. The gene calls are TRBV11-1 and TRBJ2-7; TRBD1 matches at 7 bases. The germline gives CDR1 SGHAT, CDR2 FQDESV (reference sequence). Trimming took 1 base from V and 4 from J; bases not matched to a gene: 4. The CDR3 is 14 amino acids.

The chain has TRBV14 and TRBJ1-4; D might be TRBD1 (5 bases). Trimming removed 4 bases at V and 7 bases at J, with 10 bases between. Germline V gives CDR1 SGHDN, CDR2 FVKESK. CDR3 length: 13 residues. The CDR3 DNA reads TGTGCCAGCAGCCGCGGGGGGAGTGAAAAACTGTTTTTT. This codes for CASSRGGSEKLFF.

The table lists this clone with a count of one. The J gene is TRBJ2-3, the V gene TRBV6-2 or TRBV6-3; 11 nucleotides line up with TRBD2. Germline V CDR1 and CDR2: MNHEY, SVGEGT. This CDR3 is built from 16 residues. Trimming took 4 bases from V and 0 from J; bases not matched to a gene: 3. The CDR3 protein is CASSSRLAGSTDTQYF. Here the CDR3 DNA reads TGTGCCAGCAGTTCCCGACTAGCGGGGAGCACAGATACGCAGTATTTT.

For this clone: One end of the junction fails to match germline, which may point to a read error. The chain has TRBV2 and TRBJ2-5; 8 nucleotides line up with TRBD2. This CDR3 contains 13 residues. Per germline, CDR1 SNHLY and CDR2 FYNNEI. CDR3 sequence: CASNEAGVGTQYF. The DNA for the CDR3 is TGTGCCAGCAATGAAGCGGGAGTTGGGACCCAGTACTTC.

This rearrangement joins TRBV28 to TRBJ2-4, with 11 positions matching TRBD1. CDR1 and CDR2 from the germline V gene are MDHEN and SYDVKM. V lost 6 bases to trimming and J lost 4 bases; unmatched junction nucleotides: 8. This CDR3 has 16 amino acids. The CDR3 DNA is TGTGCCAGCAGCCTATCCGGGACAGGGGGGAAAAACATTCAGTACTTC. It is translated as CASSLSGTGGKNIQYF.

CDR3 residues: CASSPLGQALGGYTF. CDR3 nucleotides: TGCGCCAGCAGCCCACTAGGACAGGCTTTGGGAGGCTACACCTTC. The gene calls are TRBV5-1 and TRBJ1-2; 7 positions match TRBD1. The CDR3 sequence is 15 residues long. CDR1 SGHRS and CDR2 YFSETQ come from the germline V gene. With V trimmed by 4 bases and J by 8 bases, 14 bases remained unmatched.

The chain joins TRBV9 to TRBJ1-1; D remains unclear. The CDR3 is made up of 14 amino acids. CDR1 is SGDLS and CDR2 is YYNGEE in the germline V gene. The V end was cut by 0 bases, the J end by 0 bases, with 6 bases between. The CDR3, as DNA: TGTGCCAGCAGCGTAGTACAGATGAACACTGAAGCTTTCTTT. Translating it yields CASSVVQMNTEAFF.

This clone was counted only a few times. V is TRBV7-2 and J is TRBJ1-1, with 9 bases matching TRBD1. The V gene end was trimmed by 5 bases and the J gene end by 5 bases; junction bases not matched to a gene: 9. Germline V CDR1 and CDR2: SGHTA, FQGNSA. The CDR3 consists of 15 residues. The CDR3 region is CASSPPGQGKTEAFF. CDR3 in DNA: TGTGCCAGCAGCCCCCCGGGACAGGGAAAAACTGAAGCTTTCTTT. Based on the CDR3 plus reference TRBV7-2 and TRBJ1-1, the full variable domain is GAGVSQSPSNKVTEKGKDVELRCDPISGHTALYWYRQSLGQGLEFLIYFQGNSAPDKSGLPSDRFSAERTGGSVSTLTIQRTQQEDSAVYLCASSPPGQGKTEAFFGQGTRLTVV.

The gene calls are TRBV3-1 (or the pseudogene TRBV3-2) and TRBJ2-2; D gene uncertain. This CDR3 comprises 13 residues. Germline V gives CDR1 LGHDT, CDR2 YNNKEL (reference sequence). The ends were cut back, 2 bases at V and 6 bases at J, with 7 bases in the middle. CDR3 loop: CASSQTVAGELFF. The CDR3 DNA is TGTGCCAGCAGCCAAACGGTGGCCGGGGAGCTGTTTTTT.

The chain joins TRBV4-3 to TRBJ2-1; TRBD2 matches 7 bases. The CDR3 spans 22 residues. Germline V lookup: CDR1 LGHNA, CDR2 YSLEER. V lost 3 bases to trimming and J lost 1 base; unmatched junction nucleotides: 24. CDR3 in amino acids: CASSHRGVRRLADAVSYNEQFF. In DNA, the CDR3 is TGCGCCAGCAGCCACCGAGGGGTCAGGCGACTAGCCGACGCTGTATCCTACAATGAGCAGTTCTTC.

The chain joins TRBV6-2 or TRBV6-3 to TRBJ2-5; 11 nucleotides agree with TRBD2. This CDR3 comprises 15 residues. Trimming removed 6 bases from V and 13 bases from J; junction bases left unmatched: 16. Germline V gene lookup returns CDR1 MNHEY and CDR2 SVGEGT. CDR3 sequence reads: CASSLPGTSGFPSYF. The CDR3 DNA reads TGTGCCAGCAGCCTCCCCGGGACTAGCGGCTTTCCGTCGTACTTC.